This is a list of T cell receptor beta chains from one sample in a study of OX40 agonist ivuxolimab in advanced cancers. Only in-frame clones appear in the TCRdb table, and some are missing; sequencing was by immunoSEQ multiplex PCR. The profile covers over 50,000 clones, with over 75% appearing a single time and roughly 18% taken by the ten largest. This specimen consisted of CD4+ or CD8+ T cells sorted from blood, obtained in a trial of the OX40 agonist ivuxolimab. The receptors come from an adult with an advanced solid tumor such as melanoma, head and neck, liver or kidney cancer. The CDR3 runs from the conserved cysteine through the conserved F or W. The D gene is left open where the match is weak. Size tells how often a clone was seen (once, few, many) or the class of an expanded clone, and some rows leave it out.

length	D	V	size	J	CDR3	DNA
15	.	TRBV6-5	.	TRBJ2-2	CASSRDDWGTGELFF	TGTGCCAGCAGTCGGGACGACTGGGGGACCGGGGAGCTGTTTTTT
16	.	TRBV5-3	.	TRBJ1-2	CASLLTQVKENYGYTF	TGTGCCAGTTTATTAACACAGGTAAAGGAAAACTATGGCTACACCTTC
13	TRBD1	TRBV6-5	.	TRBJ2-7	CASTGQGRWEQYF	TGTGCCAGCACCGGACAGGGCCGATGGGAGCAGTACTTC
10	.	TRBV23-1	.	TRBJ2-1	CASSHSEQFF	TGCGCCAGCAGTCACTCTGAGCAGTTCTTC
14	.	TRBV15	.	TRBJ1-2	CATSREAGSYGYTF	TGTGCCACCAGCAGAGAAGCAGGGAGCTATGGCTACACCTTC
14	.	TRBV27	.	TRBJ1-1	CASRQGFANTEAFF	TGTGCCAGCAGACAGGGTTTCGCGAACACTGAAGCTTTCTTT
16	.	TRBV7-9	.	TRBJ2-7	CASSFFPSGKAYEQYF	TGTGCCAGCAGCTTTTTCCCGTCGGGAAAGGCCTACGAGCAGTACTTC
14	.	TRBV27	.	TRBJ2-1	CASSLEGAFNEQFF	TGTGCCAGCAGTTTAGAGGGAGCTTTCAATGAGCAGTTCTTC
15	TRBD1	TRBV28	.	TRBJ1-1	CASRRRQGAAAEAFF	TGTGCCAGCAGACGTAGACAGGGGGCAGCGGCTGAAGCTTTCTTT
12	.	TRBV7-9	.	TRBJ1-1	CASSRGGEKAFF	TGTGCCAGCAGCCGCGGCGGGGAAAAAGCTTTCTTT
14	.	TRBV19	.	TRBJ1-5	CASSIRDNHQPQHF	TGTGCCAGTAGTATCCGAGACAACCATCAGCCCCAGCATTTT
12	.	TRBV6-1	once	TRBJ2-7	CASRTGPHEQYF	TGTGCCAGCAGGACAGGCCCCCACGAGCAGTACTTC
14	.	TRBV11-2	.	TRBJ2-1	CASSLVTRHNEQFF	TGTGCCAGCAGCTTAGTCACCCGACACAATGAGCAGTTCTTC
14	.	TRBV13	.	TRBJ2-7	CASSFGQTSYEQYF	TGTGCCAGCAGCTTCGGGCAAACCTCCTACGAGCAGTACTTC
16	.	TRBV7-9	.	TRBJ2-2	CASSVFPSANTGELFF	TGTGCCAGCAGCGTCTTCCCCAGCGCGAACACCGGGGAGCTGTTTTTT
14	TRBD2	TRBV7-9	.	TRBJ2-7	CASMMAGVHYEQYF	TGTGCCAGCATGATGGCGGGAGTCCACTACGAGCAGTACTTC
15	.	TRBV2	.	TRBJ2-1	CASRTRAASYNEQFF	TGTGCCAGCAGAACCAGGGCGGCCTCCTACAATGAGCAGTTCTTC
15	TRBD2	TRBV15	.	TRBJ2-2	CATSRVLAGGGGLFF	TGTGCCACCAGCAGAGTACTAGCGGGAGGTGGGGGGCTGTTTTTT
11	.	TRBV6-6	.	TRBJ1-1	CASSPGTEAFF	TGTGCCAGCAGCCCCGGGACTGAAGCTTTCTTT
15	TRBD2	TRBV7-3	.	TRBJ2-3	CASSTSGSGTDTQYF	TGTGCCAGCAGCACTAGCGGGAGTGGCACAGATACGCAGTATTTT
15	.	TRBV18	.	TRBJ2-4	CASSPVPGPVDIQYF	TGTGCCAGCTCACCGGTCCCGGGGCCCGTGGACATTCAGTACTTC
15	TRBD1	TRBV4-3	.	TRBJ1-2	CASSQEIQGAYGYTF	TGCGCCAGCAGCCAAGAAATACAGGGGGCGTATGGCTACACCTTC
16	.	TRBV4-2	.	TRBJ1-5	CASSQDSGPFNQPQHF	TGTGCCAGCAGCCAAGACAGCGGACCGTTCAATCAGCCCCAGCATTTT
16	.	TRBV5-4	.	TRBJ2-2	CASSLSRGGETGELFF	TGTGCCAGCAGCTTGTCCAGGGGTGGGGAAACCGGGGAGCTGTTTTTT
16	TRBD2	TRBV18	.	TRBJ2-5	CASSPWTSGSPRTQYF	TGTGCCAGCTCACCTTGGACTAGCGGGAGCCCAAGGACCCAGTACTTC
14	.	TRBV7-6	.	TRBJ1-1	CASSLTGGLTEAFF	TGTGCCAGCAGCTTAACCGGGGGCCTCACTGAAGCTTTCTTT
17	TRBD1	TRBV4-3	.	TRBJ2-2	CASSQDRMTGGTGELFF	TGCGCCAGCAGCCAAGATCGCATGACAGGGGGGACCGGGGAGCTGTTTTTT